This T cell receptor (beta chain) originates from a study of graft-versus-host responses after intestinal transplantation. Germline CDR1 MNHNS, CDR2 SASEGT. The CDR3 totals 14 residues. V shed 7 bases and J shed 2 bases, with 15 bases lying between them. Sequencing used immunoSEQ multiplex PCR; TCRdb keeps in-frame clones, though not all of them. The sample has approximately 39,000 clones, approximately 94% seen once; the top ten hold roughly 0.22%. About this clone itself: Antigen specificity is unknown.

The J gene is TRBJ2-7, the V gene TRBV6-1, with a possible D match to TRBD1 (6 bases). Sequences were derived from unstimulated CD4+ T cells sorted from spleen or lymph node cells, sampled before transplant. The sequence was collected from a human donor who was the organ donor for an intestinal transplant. The CDR3 region is CASTNGQTTYEQYF. The CDR3 nucleotides are TGTGCCAGCACCAATGGACAGACCACCTACGAGCAGTACTTC.